This TCR beta chain was recovered during a study of T cell responses to AZD1222 COVID-19 vaccine. Study-level findings and limits: Reports say nearly half of spike-specific TCRs go after unmutated variant regions. Clonal diversity was possibly underestimated, and white British individuals and females predominated among donors. Only 5 or 6 people who got AZD1222 tested seropositive at baseline.

CDR1 is ENHRY and CDR2 is SYGVKD in the germline V gene. The CDR3 is 15 residues long. Trimming cost V 10 bases and J 1 base; bases outside gene matches: 9. A note on this clone: Its matching antigen is unknown.

The method was immunoSEQ multiplex PCR; TCRdb's version includes in-frame clones alone and lacks a portion of them. The data show some 95,000 clones, 88% seen once. Researchers grouped second doses given at about 4 or about 12 weeks into one pool. The rearrangement links TRBV10-3 to TRBJ2-1, with TRBD2 matching 8 bases. Sequencing used peripheral blood, obtained 28 days after the second AZD1222 dose. The sequence came from an adult who received the AZD1222 COVID-19 vaccine. In nucleotides, the CDR3 is TGTGCCACCAAAGGCGCGGGGGGATCCTACAATGAGCAGTTCTTC. As protein: CATKGAGGSYNEQFF.